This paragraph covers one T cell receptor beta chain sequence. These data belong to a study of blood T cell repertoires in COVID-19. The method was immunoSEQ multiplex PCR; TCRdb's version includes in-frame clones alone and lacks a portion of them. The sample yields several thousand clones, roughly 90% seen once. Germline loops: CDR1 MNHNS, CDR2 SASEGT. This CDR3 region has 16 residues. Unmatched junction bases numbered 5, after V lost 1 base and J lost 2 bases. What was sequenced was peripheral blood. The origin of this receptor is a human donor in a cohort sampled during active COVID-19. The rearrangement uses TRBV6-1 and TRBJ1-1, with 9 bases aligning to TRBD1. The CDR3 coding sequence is TGTGCCAGCAGTGAAGACAGGGGGCTGCTAAACACTGAAGCTTTCTTT. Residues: CASSEDRGLLNTEAFF.